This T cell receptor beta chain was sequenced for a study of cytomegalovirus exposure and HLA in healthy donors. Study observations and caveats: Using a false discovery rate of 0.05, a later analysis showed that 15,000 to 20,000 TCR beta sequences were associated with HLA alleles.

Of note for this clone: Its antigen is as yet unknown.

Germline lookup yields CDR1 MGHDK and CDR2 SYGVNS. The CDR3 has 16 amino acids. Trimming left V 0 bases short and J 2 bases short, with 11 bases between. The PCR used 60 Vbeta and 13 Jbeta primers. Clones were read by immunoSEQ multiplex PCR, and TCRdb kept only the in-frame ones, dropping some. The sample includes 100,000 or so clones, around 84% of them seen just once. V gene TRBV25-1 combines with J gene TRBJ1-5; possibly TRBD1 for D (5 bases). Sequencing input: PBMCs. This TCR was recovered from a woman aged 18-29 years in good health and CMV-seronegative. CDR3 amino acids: CASSEYGALGNQPQHF. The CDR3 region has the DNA TGTGCCAGCAGTGAATATGGGGCTTTAGGCAATCAGCCCCAGCATTTT.